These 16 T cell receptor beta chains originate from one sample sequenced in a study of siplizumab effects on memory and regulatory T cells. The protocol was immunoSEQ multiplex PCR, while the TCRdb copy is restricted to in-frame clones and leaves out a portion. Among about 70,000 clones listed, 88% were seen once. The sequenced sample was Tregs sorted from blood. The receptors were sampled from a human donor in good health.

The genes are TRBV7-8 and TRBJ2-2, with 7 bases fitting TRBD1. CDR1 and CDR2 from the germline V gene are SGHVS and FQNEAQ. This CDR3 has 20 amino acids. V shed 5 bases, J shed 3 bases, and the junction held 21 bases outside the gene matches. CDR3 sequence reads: CASSQTKMTGLGLYTGELFF. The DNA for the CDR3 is TGTGCCAGCAGCCAAACGAAGATGACAGGGCTGGGGCTTTACACCGGGGAGCTGTTTTTT.

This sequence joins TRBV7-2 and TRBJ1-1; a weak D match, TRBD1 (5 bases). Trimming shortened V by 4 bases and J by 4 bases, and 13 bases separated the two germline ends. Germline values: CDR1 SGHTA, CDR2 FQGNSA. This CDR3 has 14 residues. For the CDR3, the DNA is TGTGCCAGCAGCTGGGACGGGCGGGGCACTGAAGCTTTCTTT. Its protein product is CASSWDGRGTEAFF.

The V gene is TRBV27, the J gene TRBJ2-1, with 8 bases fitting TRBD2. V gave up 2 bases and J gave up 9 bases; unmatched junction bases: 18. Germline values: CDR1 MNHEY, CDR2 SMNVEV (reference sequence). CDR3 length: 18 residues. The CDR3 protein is CASSLGQGRWTSWGEQFF. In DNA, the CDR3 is TGTGCCAGCAGTTTAGGGCAGGGGCGGTGGACTAGCTGGGGTGAGCAGTTCTTC.

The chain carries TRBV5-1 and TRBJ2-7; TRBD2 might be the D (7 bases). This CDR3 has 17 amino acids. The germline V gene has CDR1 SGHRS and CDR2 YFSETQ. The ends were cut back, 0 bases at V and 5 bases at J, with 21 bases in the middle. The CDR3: CASSLAGGRGSVDEQYF. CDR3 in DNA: TGCGCCAGCAGCTTGGCCGGGGGGCGCGGGAGCGTCGACGAGCAGTACTTC.

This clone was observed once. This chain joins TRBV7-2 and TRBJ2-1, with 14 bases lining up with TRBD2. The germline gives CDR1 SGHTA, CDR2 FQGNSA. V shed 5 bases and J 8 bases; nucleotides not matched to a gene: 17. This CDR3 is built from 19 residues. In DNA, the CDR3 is TGTGCCAGCAGCCCTCCGGGACTAGCGGGAGTGGGGCTTGGAGATGAGCAGTTCTTC. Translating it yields CASSPPGLAGVGLGDEQFF.

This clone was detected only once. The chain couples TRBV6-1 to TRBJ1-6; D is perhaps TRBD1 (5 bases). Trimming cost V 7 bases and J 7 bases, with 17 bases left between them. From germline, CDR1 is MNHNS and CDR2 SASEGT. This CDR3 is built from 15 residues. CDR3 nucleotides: TGTGCCAGCACCCTAATCCCGGGGGTAAATTCACCCCTCCACTTT. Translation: CASTLIPGVNSPLHF.

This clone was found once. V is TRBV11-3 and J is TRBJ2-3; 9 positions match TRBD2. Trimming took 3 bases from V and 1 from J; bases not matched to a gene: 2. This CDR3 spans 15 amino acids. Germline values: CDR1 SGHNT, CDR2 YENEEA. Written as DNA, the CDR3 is TGTGCCAGCAGCTTTGGGACTAGCCGCACAGATACGCAGTATTTT. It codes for CASSFGTSRTDTQYF.

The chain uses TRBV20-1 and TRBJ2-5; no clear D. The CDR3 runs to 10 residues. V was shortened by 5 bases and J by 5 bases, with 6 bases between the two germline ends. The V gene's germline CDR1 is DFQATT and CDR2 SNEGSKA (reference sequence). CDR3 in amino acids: CSALGETQYF. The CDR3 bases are TGCAGTGCTCTCGGGGAGACCCAGTACTTC.

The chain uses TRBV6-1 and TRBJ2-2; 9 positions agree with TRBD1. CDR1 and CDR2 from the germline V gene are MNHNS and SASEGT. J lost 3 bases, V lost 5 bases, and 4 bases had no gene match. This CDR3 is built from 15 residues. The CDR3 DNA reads TGTGCCAGCAGTAAGGGACAGGGATACACCGGGGAGCTGTTTTTT. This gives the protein CASSKGQGYTGELFF.

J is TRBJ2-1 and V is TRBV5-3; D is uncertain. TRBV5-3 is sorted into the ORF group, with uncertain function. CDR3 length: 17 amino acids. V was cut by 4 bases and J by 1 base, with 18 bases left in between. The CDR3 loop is CARSQKTIAFSYNEQFF. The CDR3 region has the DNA TGTGCCAGAAGCCAGAAGACCATAGCTTTTTCCTACAATGAGCAGTTCTTC.

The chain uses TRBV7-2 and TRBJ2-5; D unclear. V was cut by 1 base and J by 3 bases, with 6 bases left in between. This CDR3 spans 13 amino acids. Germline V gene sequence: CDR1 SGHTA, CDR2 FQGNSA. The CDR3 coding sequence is TGTGCCAGCAGCTTAGGTTCGGAAGAGACCCAGTACTTC. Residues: CASSLGSEETQYF.

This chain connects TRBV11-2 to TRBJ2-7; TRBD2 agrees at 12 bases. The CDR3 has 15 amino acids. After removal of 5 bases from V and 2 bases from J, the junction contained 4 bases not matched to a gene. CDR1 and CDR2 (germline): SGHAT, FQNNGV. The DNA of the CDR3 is TGTGCCAGCAGCCTAGCGGGAGGGACGGCCTACGAGCAGTACTTC. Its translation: CASSLAGGTAYEQYF.

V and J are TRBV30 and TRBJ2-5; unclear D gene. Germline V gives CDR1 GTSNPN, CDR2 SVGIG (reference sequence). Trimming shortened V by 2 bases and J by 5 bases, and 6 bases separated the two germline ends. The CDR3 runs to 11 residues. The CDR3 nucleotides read TGTGCCTGGAGTCTTTTGGAGACCCAGTACTTC. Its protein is CAWSLLETQYF.

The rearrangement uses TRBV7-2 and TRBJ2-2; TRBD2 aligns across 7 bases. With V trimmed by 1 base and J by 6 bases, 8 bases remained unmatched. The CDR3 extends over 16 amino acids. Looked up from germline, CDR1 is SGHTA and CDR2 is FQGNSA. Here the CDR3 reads CASSLVGGRGSGELFF. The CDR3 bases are TGTGCCAGCAGCTTAGTCGGCGGGAGAGGGTCCGGGGAGCTGTTTTTT.

In DNA, the CDR3 is TGTGCCAGCAGTTTCAATTGGGCAGGGTCGAACTCACCCCTCCACTTT. Its translation is CASSFNWAGSNSPLHF. The chain joins TRBV28 to TRBJ1-6; D possibly corresponds to TRBD1 (5 bases). This CDR3 contains 16 residues. Germline loops: CDR1 MDHEN, CDR2 SYDVKM. V was trimmed by 3 bases and J by 10 bases, leaving 19 bases between them.

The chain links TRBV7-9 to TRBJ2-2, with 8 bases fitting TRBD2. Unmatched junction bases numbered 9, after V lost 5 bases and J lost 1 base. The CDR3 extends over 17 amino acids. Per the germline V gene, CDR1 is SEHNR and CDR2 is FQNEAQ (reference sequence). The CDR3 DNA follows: TGTGCCAGCAGCAAACAGTACGGGACTAGGAACACCGGGGAGCTGTTTTTT. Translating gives CASSKQYGTRNTGELFF.